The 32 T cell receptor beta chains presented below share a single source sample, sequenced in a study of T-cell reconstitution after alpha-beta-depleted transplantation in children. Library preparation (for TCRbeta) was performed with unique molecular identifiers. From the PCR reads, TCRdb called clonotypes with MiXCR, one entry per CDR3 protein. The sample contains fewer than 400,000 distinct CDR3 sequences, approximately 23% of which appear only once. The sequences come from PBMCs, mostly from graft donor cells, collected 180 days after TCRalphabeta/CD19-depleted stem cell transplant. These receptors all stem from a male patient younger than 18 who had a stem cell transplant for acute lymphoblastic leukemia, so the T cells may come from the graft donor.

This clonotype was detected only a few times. The CDR3 coding sequence is TGTGCCAGCAGCGTAGGGGACGCCCGCAGTGAAAAACTGTTTTTT. This sequence encodes CASSVGDARSEKLFF. The chain employs TRBV9 and TRBJ1-4; D is possibly TRBD1 (5 bases). Deletions cut 0 bases from V and 7 bases from J, with 13 bases between. Germline CDR1 SGDLS, CDR2 YYNGEE. The CDR3 has 15 amino acids.

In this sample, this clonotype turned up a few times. The DNA of the CDR3 is TGTGCCAGCTCACCGCAACCGGGGAACTATGGCTACACCTTC. Protein sequence: CASSPQPGNYGYTF. This chain uses TRBV18 with TRBJ1-2; unclear D gene. Germline loops: CDR1 KGHSH, CDR2 LQKENI. The CDR3 loop spans 14 amino acids. V lost 3 bases, J lost 2 bases, and 10 bases lay in between.

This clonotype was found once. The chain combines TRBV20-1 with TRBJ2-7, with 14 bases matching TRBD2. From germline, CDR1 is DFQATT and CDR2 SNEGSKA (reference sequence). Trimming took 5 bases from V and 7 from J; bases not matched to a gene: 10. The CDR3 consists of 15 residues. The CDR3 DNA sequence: TGCAGTGCTCAGGGACTAGCGGGAGTAATTAGGGAGCAGTACTTC. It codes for CSAQGLAGVIREQYF.

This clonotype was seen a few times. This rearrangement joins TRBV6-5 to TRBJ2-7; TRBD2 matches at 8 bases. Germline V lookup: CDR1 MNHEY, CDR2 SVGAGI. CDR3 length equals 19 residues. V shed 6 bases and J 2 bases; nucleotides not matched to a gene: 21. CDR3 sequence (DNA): TGTGCCAGCAGATTACGTGGGATCGAGGAGGTAGCGGGGCCCTACGAGCAGTACTTC. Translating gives CASRLRGIEEVAGPYEQYF.

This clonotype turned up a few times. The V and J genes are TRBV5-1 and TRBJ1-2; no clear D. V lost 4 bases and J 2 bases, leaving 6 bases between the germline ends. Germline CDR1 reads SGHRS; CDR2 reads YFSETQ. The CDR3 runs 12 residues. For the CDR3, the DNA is TGCGCCAGCAGCAGGGCCAACTATGGCTACACCTTC. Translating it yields CASSRANYGYTF.

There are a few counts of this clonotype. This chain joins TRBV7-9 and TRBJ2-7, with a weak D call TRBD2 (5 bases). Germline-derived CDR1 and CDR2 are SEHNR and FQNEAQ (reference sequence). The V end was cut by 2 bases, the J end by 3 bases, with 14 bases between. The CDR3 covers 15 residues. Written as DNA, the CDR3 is TGTGCCAGCAGCTTAAAAGGCGGGCCTGTCTACGAGCAGTACTTC. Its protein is CASSLKGGPVYEQYF. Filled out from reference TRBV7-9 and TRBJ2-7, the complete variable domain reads DTGVSQNPRHKITKRGQNVTFRCDPISEHNRLYWYRQTLGQGPEFLTYFQNEAQLEKSRLLSDRFSAERPKGSFSTLEIQRTEQGDSAMYLCASSLKGGPVYEQYFGPGTRLTVT.

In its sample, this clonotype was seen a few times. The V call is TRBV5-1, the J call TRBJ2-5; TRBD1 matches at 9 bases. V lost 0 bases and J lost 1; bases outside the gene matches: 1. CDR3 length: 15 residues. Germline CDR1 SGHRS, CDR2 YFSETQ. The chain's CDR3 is CASSLVTGGQETQYF. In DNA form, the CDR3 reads TGCGCCAGCAGCTTGGTGACAGGGGGCCAAGAGACCCAGTACTTC. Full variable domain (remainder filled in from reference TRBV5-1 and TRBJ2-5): KAGVTQTPRYLIKTRGQQVTLSCSPISGHRSVSWYQQTPGQGLQFLFEYFSETQRNKGNFPGRFSGRQFSNSRSEMNVSTLELGDSALYLCASSLVTGGQETQYFGPGTRLLVL.

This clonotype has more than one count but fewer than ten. This CDR3 is CSVAPRLRYGYTF. The CDR3 DNA reads TGCAGCGTTGCTCCTAGATTACGGTATGGCTACACCTTC. The rearrangement links TRBV29-1 to TRBJ1-2, with no clear D. CDR1 SQVTM and CDR2 ANQGSEA come from the germline V gene. With 4 bases removed from V and 5 bases from J, the gap between germline ends came to 14 bases. This CDR3 has 13 amino acids.

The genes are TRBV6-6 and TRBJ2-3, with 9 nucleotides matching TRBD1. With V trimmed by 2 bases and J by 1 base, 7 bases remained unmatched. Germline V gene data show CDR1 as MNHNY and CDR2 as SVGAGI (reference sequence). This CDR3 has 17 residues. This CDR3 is CASSYRDRAVGTDTQYF. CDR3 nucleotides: TGTGCCAGCAGTTACAGGGACAGGGCTGTCGGCACAGATACGCAGTATTTT.

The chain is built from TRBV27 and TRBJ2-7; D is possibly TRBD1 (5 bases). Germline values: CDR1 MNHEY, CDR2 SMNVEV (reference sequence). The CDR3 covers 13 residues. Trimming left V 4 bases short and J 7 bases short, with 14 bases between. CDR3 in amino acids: CASSSPQGREQYF. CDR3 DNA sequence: TGTGCCAGCAGTTCGCCCCAGGGAAGGGAGCAGTACTTC.

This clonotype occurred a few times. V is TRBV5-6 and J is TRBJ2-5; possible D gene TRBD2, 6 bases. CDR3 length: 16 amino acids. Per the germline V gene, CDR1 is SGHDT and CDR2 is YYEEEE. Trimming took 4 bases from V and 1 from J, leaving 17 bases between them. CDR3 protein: CASSPREPGAQETQYF. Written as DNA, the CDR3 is TGTGCCAGCAGCCCCCGGGAACCGGGAGCCCAAGAGACCCAGTACTTC.

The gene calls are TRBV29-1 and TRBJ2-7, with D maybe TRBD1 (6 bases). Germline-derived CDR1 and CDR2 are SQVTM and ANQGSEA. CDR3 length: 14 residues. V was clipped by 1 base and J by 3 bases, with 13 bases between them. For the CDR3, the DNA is TGCAGCGTTGAAGTGGGTCCAGGGGACTACGAGCAGTACTTC. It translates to CSVEVGPGDYEQYF.

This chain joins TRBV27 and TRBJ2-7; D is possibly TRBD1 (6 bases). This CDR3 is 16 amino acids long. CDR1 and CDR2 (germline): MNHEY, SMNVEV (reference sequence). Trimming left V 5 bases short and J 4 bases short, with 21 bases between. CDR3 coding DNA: TGTGCCAGCAGTCGATACAGGGCAGGGGAATGGTACGAGCAGTACTTC. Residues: CASSRYRAGEWYEQYF.

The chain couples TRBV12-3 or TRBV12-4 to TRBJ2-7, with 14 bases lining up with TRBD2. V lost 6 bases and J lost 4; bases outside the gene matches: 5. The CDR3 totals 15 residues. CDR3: CASRKGLAGAYEQYF. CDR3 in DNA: TGTGCCAGCAGGAAGGGACTAGCGGGAGCTTACGAGCAGTACTTC.

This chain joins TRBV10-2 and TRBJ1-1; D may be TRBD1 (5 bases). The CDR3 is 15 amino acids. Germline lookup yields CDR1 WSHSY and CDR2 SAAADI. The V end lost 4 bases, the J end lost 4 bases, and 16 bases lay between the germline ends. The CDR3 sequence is CASSAATGRGTEAFF. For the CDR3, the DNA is TGCGCCAGCAGTGCCGCCACAGGTAGGGGCACTGAAGCTTTCTTT.

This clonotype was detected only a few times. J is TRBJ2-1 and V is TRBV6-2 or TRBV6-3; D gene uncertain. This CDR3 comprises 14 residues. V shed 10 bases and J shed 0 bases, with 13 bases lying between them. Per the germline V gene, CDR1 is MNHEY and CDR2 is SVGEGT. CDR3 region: CAILPQGSYNEQFF. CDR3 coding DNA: TGTGCCATTCTACCTCAAGGCTCCTACAATGAGCAGTTCTTC.

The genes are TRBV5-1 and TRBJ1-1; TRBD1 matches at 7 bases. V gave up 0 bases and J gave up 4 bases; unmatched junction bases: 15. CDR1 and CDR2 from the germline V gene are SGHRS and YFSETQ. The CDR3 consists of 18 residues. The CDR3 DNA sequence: TGCGCCAGCAGCTTGGAGCCCCTCAGGGGGGAGTTGGTCACTGAAGCTTTCTTT. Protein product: CASSLEPLRGELVTEAFF.

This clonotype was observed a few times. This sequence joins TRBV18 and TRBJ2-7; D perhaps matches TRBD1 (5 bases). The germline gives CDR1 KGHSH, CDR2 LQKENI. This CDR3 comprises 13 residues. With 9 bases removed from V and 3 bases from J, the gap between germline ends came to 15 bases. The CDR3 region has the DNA TGTGCCAGTTCTCAGGGATGGGGCTACGAGCAGTACTTC. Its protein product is CASSQGWGYEQYF.

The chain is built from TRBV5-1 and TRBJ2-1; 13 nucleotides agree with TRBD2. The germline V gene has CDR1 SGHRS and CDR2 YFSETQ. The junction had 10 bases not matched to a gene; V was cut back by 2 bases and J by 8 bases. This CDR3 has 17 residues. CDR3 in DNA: TGCGCCAGCAGCTTCGGACTAGCGGGGGTTACTCGAGATGAGCAGTTCTTC. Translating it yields CASSFGLAGVTRDEQFF.

The DNA for the CDR3 is TGTGCCAGCAAGCGGGAGGGGAGCACAGATACGCAGTATTTT. Translating it yields CASKREGSTDTQYF. V is TRBV2 and J is TRBJ2-3; 10 nucleotides line up with TRBD2. Looked up from germline, CDR1 is SNHLY and CDR2 is FYNNEI. V dropped 7 bases and J dropped 0; count of bases not matched to a gene: 1. The CDR3 consists of 14 residues. The entire variable domain, with the rest obtained from reference TRBV2 and TRBJ2-3, is as follows: EPEVTQTPSHQVTQMGQEVILRCVPISNHLYFYWYRQILGQKVEFLVSFYNNEISEKSEIFDDQFSVERPDGSNFTLKIRSTKLEDSAMYFCASKREGSTDTQYFGPGTRLTVL.

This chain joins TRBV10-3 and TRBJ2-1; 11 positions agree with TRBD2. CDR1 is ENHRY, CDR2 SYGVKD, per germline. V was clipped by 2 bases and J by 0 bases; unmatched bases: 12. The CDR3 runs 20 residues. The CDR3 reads CAISELVGLADLSSYNEQFF. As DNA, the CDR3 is TGTGCCATCAGTGAGCTAGTGGGACTAGCGGACCTGAGCTCCTACAATGAGCAGTTCTTC.

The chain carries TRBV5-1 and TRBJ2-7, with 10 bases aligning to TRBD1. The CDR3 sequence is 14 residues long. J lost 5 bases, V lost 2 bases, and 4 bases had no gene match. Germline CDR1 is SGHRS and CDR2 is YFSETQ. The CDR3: CASSFRDRGNEQYF. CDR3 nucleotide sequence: TGCGCCAGCAGCTTCCGGGACAGGGGTAACGAGCAGTACTTC. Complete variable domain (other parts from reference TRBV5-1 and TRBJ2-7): KAGVTQTPRYLIKTRGQQVTLSCSPISGHRSVSWYQQTPGQGLQFLFEYFSETQRNKGNFPGRFSGRQFSNSRSEMNVSTLELGDSALYLCASSFRDRGNEQYFGPGTRLTVT.

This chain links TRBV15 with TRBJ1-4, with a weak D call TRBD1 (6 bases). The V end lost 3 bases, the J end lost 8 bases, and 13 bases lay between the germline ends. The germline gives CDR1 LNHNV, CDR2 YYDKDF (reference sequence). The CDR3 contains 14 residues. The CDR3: CATSRNRVGEKLFF. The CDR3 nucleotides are TGTGCCACCAGCAGGAACAGGGTGGGCGAAAAACTGTTTTTT.

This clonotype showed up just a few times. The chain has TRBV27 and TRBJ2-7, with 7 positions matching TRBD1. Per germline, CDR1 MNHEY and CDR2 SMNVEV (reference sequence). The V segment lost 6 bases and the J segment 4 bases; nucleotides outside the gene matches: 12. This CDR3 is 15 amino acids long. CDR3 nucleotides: TGTGCCAGCAGCCTAGACAGGGCAGGAAGATACGAGCAGTACTTC. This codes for CASSLDRAGRYEQYF.

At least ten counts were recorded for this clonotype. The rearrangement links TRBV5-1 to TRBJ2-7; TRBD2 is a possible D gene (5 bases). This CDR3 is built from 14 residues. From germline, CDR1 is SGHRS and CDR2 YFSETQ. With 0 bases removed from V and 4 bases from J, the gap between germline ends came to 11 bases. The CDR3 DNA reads TGCGCCAGCAGCTTGGTCCGGGATCCTTACGAGCAGTACTTC. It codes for CASSLVRDPYEQYF.

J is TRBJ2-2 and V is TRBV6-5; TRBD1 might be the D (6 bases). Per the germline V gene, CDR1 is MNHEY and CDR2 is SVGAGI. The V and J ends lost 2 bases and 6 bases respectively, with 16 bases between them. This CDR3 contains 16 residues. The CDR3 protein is CASSYVRPPGAGELFF. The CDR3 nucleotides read TGTGCCAGCAGTTACGTACGTCCCCCAGGGGCCGGGGAGCTGTTTTTT.

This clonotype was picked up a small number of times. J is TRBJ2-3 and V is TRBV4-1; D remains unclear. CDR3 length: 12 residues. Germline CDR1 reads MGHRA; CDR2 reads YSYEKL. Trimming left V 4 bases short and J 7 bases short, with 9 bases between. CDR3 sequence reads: CASSRYQNTQYF. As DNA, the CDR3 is TGCGCCAGCAGCCGGTACCAAAATACGCAGTATTTT.

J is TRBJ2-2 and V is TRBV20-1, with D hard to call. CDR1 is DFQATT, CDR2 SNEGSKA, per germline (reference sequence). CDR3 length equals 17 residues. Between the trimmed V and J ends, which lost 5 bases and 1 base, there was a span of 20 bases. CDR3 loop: CSALKGGLSLNTGELFF. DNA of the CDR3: TGCAGTGCTCTTAAGGGCGGCCTCTCCTTGAACACCGGGGAGCTGTTTTTT.

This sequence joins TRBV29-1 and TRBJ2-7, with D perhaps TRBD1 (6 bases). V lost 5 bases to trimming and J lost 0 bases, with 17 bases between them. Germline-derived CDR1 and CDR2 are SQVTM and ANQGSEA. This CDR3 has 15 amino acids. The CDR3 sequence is CSVRKSRGSSYEQYF. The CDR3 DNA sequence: TGCAGCGTTAGGAAGTCGAGGGGGAGCTCCTACGAGCAGTACTTC.

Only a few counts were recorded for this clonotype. DNA for the CDR3: TGTGCCAGCAGCCCTACAGACGAGATCAATGAGCAGTTCTTC. Translation: CASSPTDEINEQFF. The gene calls are TRBV13 and TRBJ2-1; no clear D gene. The V end was cut by 5 bases, the J end by 6 bases, with 14 bases between. CDR3 length: 14 residues. Germline lookup yields CDR1 PRHDT and CDR2 FYEKMQ (reference sequence). Drawing the rest from reference TRBV13 and TRBJ2-1, the complete variable domain is AAGVIQSPRHLIKEKRETATLKCYPIPRHDTVYWYQQGPGQDPQFLISFYEKMQSDKGSIPDRFSAQQFSDYHSELNMSSLELGDSALYFCASSPTDEINEQFFGPGTRLTVL.

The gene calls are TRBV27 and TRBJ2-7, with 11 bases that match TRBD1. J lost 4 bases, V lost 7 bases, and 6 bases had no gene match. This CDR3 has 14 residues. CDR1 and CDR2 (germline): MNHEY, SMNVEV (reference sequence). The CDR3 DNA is TGTGCCAGCAACAGGGGGACAGGGGGATACGAGCAGTACTTC. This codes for CASNRGTGGYEQYF.

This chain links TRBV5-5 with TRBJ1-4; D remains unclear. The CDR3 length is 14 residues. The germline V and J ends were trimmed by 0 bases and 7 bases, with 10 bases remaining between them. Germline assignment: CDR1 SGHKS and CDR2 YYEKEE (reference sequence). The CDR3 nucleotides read TGTGCCAGCAGCTTGGTCGGCCCTGGTGAAAAACTGTTTTTT. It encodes CASSLVGPGEKLFF.